A single sample gave rise to the 30 T cell receptor beta chains below, sequenced in a study of T cells in localized non-small cell lung cancer. The protocol was immunoSEQ multiplex PCR, while the TCRdb copy is restricted to in-frame clones and leaves out a portion. The table has about 33,000 clones, 85% to 90% seen once. The material was peripheral blood, obtained before any cancer treatment. Receptors originate from a man between 35 and 75 years old with stage I lung adenocarcinoma.

J is TRBJ1-2 and V is TRBV4-1; D is perhaps TRBD1 (5 bases). Germline lookup yields CDR1 MGHRA and CDR2 YSYEKL. This CDR3 spans 13 amino acids. Trimming removed 4 bases from V and 3 bases from J, with 9 bases in between. The CDR3 is CASSRDADYGYTF. The DNA of the CDR3 is TGCGCCAGCAGCCGGGACGCAGACTATGGCTACACCTTC.

The CDR3, as DNA: TGTGCCAGCAGCTTAGGCGTTGGGGAGCTGTTTTTT. Protein: CASSLGVGELFF. V usage is TRBV13 and J usage is TRBJ2-2; D not resolved. CDR1 and CDR2 from the germline V gene are PRHDT and FYEKMQ (reference sequence). The CDR3 spans 12 residues. V lost 0 bases to trimming and J lost 8 bases, with 4 bases between them. Full variable domain (outside the CDR3, taken from reference TRBV13 and TRBJ2-2): AAGVIQSPRHLIKEKRETATLKCYPIPRHDTVYWYQQGPGQDPQFLISFYEKMQSDKGSIPDRFSAQQFSDYHSELNMSSLELGDSALYFCASSLGVGELFFGEGSRLTVL.

This sequence joins TRBV9 and TRBJ2-2; D is perhaps TRBD1 or TRBD2 (5 bases each). The V gene lost 5 bases and the J gene lost 8 bases, with 16 bases spanning the gap. The CDR3 covers 14 residues. Per the germline V gene, CDR1 is SGDLS and CDR2 is YYNGEE. The CDR3 sequence is CASRAKGTEGELFF. In nucleotides, the CDR3 is TGTGCCAGCAGGGCGAAGGGGACGGAAGGGGAGCTGTTTTTT.

This chain connects TRBV9 to TRBJ1-5; D is undetermined. Germline V gives CDR1 SGDLS, CDR2 YYNGEE. The length of the CDR3 is 17 residues. Trimming took off 0 bases at V and 4 bases at J, with 17 bases between the two ends. The DNA for the CDR3 is TGTGCCAGCAGCGTAGAACCCACGGCAGATCCAAATCAGCCCCAGCATTTT. Protein: CASSVEPTADPNQPQHF.

The chain carries TRBV6-5 and TRBJ2-1; 7 positions match TRBD2. The CDR3 loop spans 15 amino acids. Germline V CDR1 and CDR2: MNHEY, SVGAGI. The V segment lost 0 bases and the J segment 4 bases; nucleotides outside the gene matches: 3. The CDR3 sequence: CASSYSRTSYNEQFF. The CDR3 DNA is TGTGCCAGCAGTTACTCCCGGACTAGTTACAATGAGCAGTTCTTC.

The V call is TRBV4-1, the J call TRBJ1-4; D is undetermined. The germline V gene has CDR1 MGHRA and CDR2 YSYEKL. The V end lost 1 base, the J end lost 4 bases, and 7 bases lay between the germline ends. The CDR3 runs to 14 residues. This chain's CDR3 is CASSQVGLNEKLFF. CDR3 nucleotide sequence: TGCGCCAGCAGCCAAGTCGGCCTTAATGAAAAACTGTTTTTT.

The chain employs TRBV6-1 and TRBJ1-5; D might be TRBD1 (5 bases). CDR3 length: 13 amino acids. Germline V lookup: CDR1 MNHNS, CDR2 SASEGT. Trimming left V 2 bases short and J 15 bases short, with 17 bases between. This CDR3 is CASSESWQGVPHF. CDR3 sequence (DNA): TGTGCCAGCAGTGAAAGCTGGCAGGGAGTGCCGCATTTT.

This clone was observed a handful of times. The genes are TRBV30 and TRBJ1-1, with D unclear. The CDR3 extends over 19 amino acids. V was shortened by 0 bases and J by 2 bases, with 25 bases between the two germline ends. Germline lookup yields CDR1 GTSNPN and CDR2 SVGIG (reference sequence). The CDR3 DNA is TGTGCCTGGAGTGTAGGAAACCACGGTGGGGTGGGAAGAAACACTGAAGCTTTCTTT. It is translated as CAWSVGNHGGVGRNTEAFF.

This chain joins TRBV29-1 and TRBJ1-2, with D uncertain. The ends were cut back, 4 bases at V and 2 bases at J, with 8 bases in the middle. The CDR3 is made up of 12 amino acids. Germline V lookup: CDR1 SQVTM, CDR2 ANQGSEA. CDR3 region: CSVGPGNYGYTF. As DNA, the CDR3 is TGCAGCGTTGGACCCGGGAACTATGGCTACACCTTC.

The genes are TRBV2 and TRBJ1-5, with D possibly matching TRBD1 (6 bases). This CDR3 is built from 14 residues. Trimming took 8 bases from V and 2 from J, leaving 13 bases between them. Germline V lookup: CDR1 SNHLY, CDR2 FYNNEI. The CDR3 nucleotides are TGTGCCAGCGATCCAAGACAGGGCAATCAGCCCCAGCATTTT. It yields the protein CASDPRQGNQPQHF.

V and J are TRBV4-1 and TRBJ2-3, with 8 bases lining up with TRBD2. The germline V gene has CDR1 MGHRA and CDR2 YSYEKL. This CDR3 is built from 15 residues. Losses at the gene ends were 8 bases for V and 6 bases for J; bases not matched to a gene: 13. CDR3 DNA sequence: TGCGCCAGCCGTCTCACTAGCGGTATTGGGGATACGCAGTATTTT. Translation gives CASRLTSGIGDTQYF.

As DNA, the CDR3 is TGTGCCAGTAGAGAGCCGCTGGGTGGTGGCACTGAAGCTTTCTTT. It translates to CASREPLGGGTEAFF. The gene calls are TRBV19 and TRBJ1-1; D uncertain. The germline CDR1 and CDR2 sequences are LNHDA and SQIVND (reference sequence). The CDR3 runs 15 residues. V lost 6 bases and J lost 4, with 18 bases in between. Full variable domain (remainder filled in from reference TRBV19 and TRBJ1-1): DGGITQSPKYLFRKEGQNVTLSCEQNLNHDAMYWYRQDPGQGLRLIYYSQIVNDFQKGDIAEGYSVSREKKESFPLTVTSAQKNPTAFYLCASREPLGGGTEAFFGQGTRLTVV.

The chain combines TRBV30 with TRBJ1-1; D is undetermined. Germline V gene data show CDR1 as GTSNPN and CDR2 as SVGIG (reference sequence). CDR3 size: 11 residues. V dropped 5 bases and J dropped 6 bases, with 10 bases sitting between them. The CDR3 loop reads CAWQIDAEAFF. The DNA of the CDR3 is TGTGCCTGGCAGATCGACGCTGAAGCTTTCTTT.

This clone was seen a single time. This chain joins TRBV9 and TRBJ2-3; 12 bases are shared with TRBD2. Germline V gives CDR1 SGDLS, CDR2 YYNGEE. With 3 bases clipped from V and 0 bases from J, the junction kept 5 bases outside the gene matches. CDR3 length: 17 residues. The chain's CDR3 is CASSEGLAGFSTDTQYF. CDR3 nucleotides: TGTGCCAGCAGCGAGGGACTAGCGGGTTTTAGCACAGATACGCAGTATTTT.

The chain carries TRBV2 and TRBJ1-2; 8 nucleotides match TRBD1. V lost 3 bases and J lost 5; bases outside the gene matches: 8. Germline CDR1 and CDR2: SNHLY and FYNNEI. The CDR3 is made up of 15 amino acids. CDR3 sequence: CASSDAGQGHYGYTF. The CDR3 coding sequence is TGTGCCAGCAGTGATGCAGGACAGGGCCATTATGGCTACACCTTC.

The chain combines TRBV9 with TRBJ2-2; D not certain. This CDR3 comprises 19 residues. Germline V gene data show CDR1 as SGDLS and CDR2 as YYNGEE. V shed 0 bases and J shed 6 bases, with 24 bases lying between them. CDR3 sequence reads: CASSVARASYPRFPGELFF. CDR3 nucleotides: TGTGCCAGCAGCGTAGCTAGGGCTTCCTACCCACGTTTCCCCGGGGAGCTGTTTTTT.

The chain couples TRBV5-1 to TRBJ2-6; D is ambiguous. The V end lost 4 bases, the J end lost 1 base, and 9 bases lay between the germline ends. This CDR3 contains 15 residues. Germline CDR1 and CDR2: SGHRS and YFSETQ. CDR3 DNA sequence: TGCGCCAGCAGCGAACCTAGATCTGGGGCCAACGTCCTGACTTTC. Its protein product is CASSEPRSGANVLTF.

The chain recombines TRBV7-2 with TRBJ2-3, with TRBD2 identical over 8 bases. Germline V gene sequence: CDR1 SGHTA, CDR2 FQGNSA. V trimming: 1 base; J trimming: 2 bases; junction bases outside the gene matches: 5. The CDR3 contains 16 residues. The CDR3 DNA reads as TGTGCCAGCAGCTTAGGTTCGCGGGGGGACACAGATACGCAGTATTTT. Translated: CASSLGSRGDTDTQYF. Full variable domain (rest looked up from reference TRBV7-2 and TRBJ2-3): GAGVSQSPSNKVTEKGKDVELRCDPISGHTALYWYRQSLGQGLEFLIYFQGNSAPDKSGLPSDRFSAERTGGSVSTLTIQRTQQEDSAVYLCASSLGSRGDTDTQYFGPGTRLTVL.

The V call is TRBV30, the J call TRBJ2-5; tentative D call: TRBD1 (5 bases). The CDR3 is made up of 13 amino acids. CDR1 GTSNPN and CDR2 SVGIG come from the germline V gene (reference sequence). The V end lost 2 bases, the J end lost 9 bases, and 16 bases lay between the germline ends. CDR3 in DNA: TGTGCCTGGAGTCAGGGCCCCACATTGCCCCAGTACTTC. This codes for CAWSQGPTLPQYF.

This clone was seen more than once but under ten times. V and J are TRBV29-1 and TRBJ1-1; D is uncertain. Germline assignment: CDR1 SQVTM and CDR2 ANQGSEA. The CDR3 length is 10 residues. V lost 4 bases to trimming and J lost 6 bases, with 6 bases between them. The CDR3 loop reads CSVATAEAFF. Here the CDR3 DNA reads TGCAGCGTTGCGACGGCTGAAGCTTTCTTT.

The V call is TRBV5-1, the J call TRBJ1-1; a possible D gene is TRBD1 (6 bases). The germline V gene has CDR1 SGHRS and CDR2 YFSETQ. V was clipped by 0 bases and J by 5 bases, with 14 bases between them. The CDR3 runs 15 residues. The CDR3 here is CASSLVGGGGTEAFF. The CDR3 region has the DNA TGCGCCAGCAGCTTGGTCGGGGGCGGTGGAACTGAAGCTTTCTTT.

In its sample, this clone was seen once. The chain carries TRBV19 and TRBJ1-3, with 7 bases matching TRBD1. Germline assignment: CDR1 LNHDA and CDR2 SQIVND (reference sequence). The CDR3 runs to 14 residues. V lost 6 bases to trimming and J lost 5 bases; unmatched junction nucleotides: 7. The CDR3 DNA is TGTGCCAGTAGCCCCCGGGACAGAAGAAACACCATATATTTT. Protein sequence: CASSPRDRRNTIYF.

This rearrangement joins TRBV29-1 to TRBJ2-7; D gene unclear. The V end was cut by 3 bases, the J end by 0 bases, with 9 bases between. The V gene's germline CDR1 is SQVTM and CDR2 ANQGSEA. There are 13 residues in the CDR3. DNA of the CDR3: TGCAGCGTTGAGGTGGGTATCTCCTACGAGCAGTACTTC. This translates into CSVEVGISYEQYF.

CDR3 nucleotides: TGTGCCAGTAGAGTGGCTGTCGGCACTGAAGCTTTCTTT. Protein: CASRVAVGTEAFF. The chain combines TRBV19 with TRBJ1-1; D is uncertain. V lost 6 bases, J lost 4 bases, and 12 bases lay in between. There are 13 residues in the CDR3. Germline CDR1 is LNHDA and CDR2 is SQIVND (reference sequence).

This clone was counted once. The rearrangement joins TRBV11-3 to TRBJ2-1; D remains ambiguous. The CDR3 length is 14 residues. The germline V and J ends were trimmed by 3 bases and 8 bases, with 14 bases remaining between them. Looked up from germline, CDR1 is SGHNT and CDR2 is YENEEA. DNA for the CDR3: TGTGCCAGCAGCTTTGATTCTAGATCGGATGAGCAGTTCTTC. This translates into CASSFDSRSDEQFF.

V and J are TRBV5-1 and TRBJ2-6; 10 bases agree with TRBD1. Losses at the gene ends were 4 bases for V and 0 bases for J; bases not matched to a gene: 4. The CDR3 totals 17 residues. Per germline, CDR1 SGHRS and CDR2 YFSETQ. CDR3 sequence reads: CASSRDRGFSGANVLTF. The CDR3 bases are TGCGCCAGCAGCCGGGACAGGGGCTTCTCTGGGGCCAACGTCCTGACTTTC.

The chain joins TRBV6-5 to TRBJ2-5; D may be TRBD1 (5 bases). Germline CDR1 is MNHEY and CDR2 is SVGAGI. The CDR3 covers 14 residues. V lost 0 bases to trimming and J lost 2 bases, with 7 bases between them. CDR3 nucleotides: TGTGCCAGCAGTTACTCGCACAGGCAAGAGACCCAGTACTTC. This translates into CASSYSHRQETQYF.

In this sample, this clone turned up a few times. This rearrangement joins TRBV10-3 to TRBJ2-2, with D possibly called TRBD1 or TRBD2 (5 bases each). Looked up from germline, CDR1 is ENHRY and CDR2 is SYGVKD. This CDR3 spans 13 amino acids. V lost 0 bases and J lost 9, with 8 bases in between. The CDR3 protein is CAISESRGRELFF. Here the CDR3 DNA reads TGTGCCATCAGTGAGTCGAGGGGCCGGGAGCTGTTTTTT.

The chain recombines TRBV5-8 with TRBJ2-5, with 8 bases aligning to TRBD1. Germline CDR1 reads SGHTS; CDR2 reads YDEGEE. Trimming at V came to 4 bases and at J to 0 bases, leaving 11 bases not matched to a gene. CDR3 length: 17 amino acids. This CDR3 is CASSDYRGEVYQETQYF. The CDR3 DNA reads as TGTGCCAGCAGCGATTACAGGGGGGAAGTGTACCAAGAGACCCAGTACTTC.

The V and J genes are TRBV6-5 and TRBJ2-4; D not resolved. V lost 5 bases and J lost 6, with 14 bases in between. The CDR3 totals 14 residues. Germline V gene data show CDR1 as MNHEY and CDR2 as SVGAGI. The CDR3, as DNA: TGTGCCAGCAGTCCTGGACGGTCCCCAAACATTCAGTACTTC. Its protein product is CASSPGRSPNIQYF.